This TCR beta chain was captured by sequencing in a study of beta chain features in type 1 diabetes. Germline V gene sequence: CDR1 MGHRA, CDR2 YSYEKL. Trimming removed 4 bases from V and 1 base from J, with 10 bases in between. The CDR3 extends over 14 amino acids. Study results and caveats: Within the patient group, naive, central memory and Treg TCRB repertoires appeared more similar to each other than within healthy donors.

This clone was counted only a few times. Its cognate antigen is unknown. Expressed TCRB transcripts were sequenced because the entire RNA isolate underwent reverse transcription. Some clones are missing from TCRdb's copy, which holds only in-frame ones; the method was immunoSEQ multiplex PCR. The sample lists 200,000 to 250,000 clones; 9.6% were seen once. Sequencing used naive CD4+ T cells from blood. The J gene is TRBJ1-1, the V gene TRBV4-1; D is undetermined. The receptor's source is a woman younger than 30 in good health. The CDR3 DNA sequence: TGCGCCAGCAGCCCCTTGGCGGGGAACACTGAAGCTTTCTTT. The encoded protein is CASSPLAGNTEAFF.